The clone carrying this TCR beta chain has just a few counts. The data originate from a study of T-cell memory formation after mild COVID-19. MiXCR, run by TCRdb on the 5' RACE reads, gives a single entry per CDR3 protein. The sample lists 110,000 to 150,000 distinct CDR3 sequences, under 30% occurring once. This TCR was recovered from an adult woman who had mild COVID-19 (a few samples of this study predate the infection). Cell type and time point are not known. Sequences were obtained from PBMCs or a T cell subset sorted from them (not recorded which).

The CDR3 spells CASSLARGRTEAFF. DNA of the CDR3: TGTGCCAGCAGCTTAGCGCGAGGGAGGACTGAAGCTTTCTTT. The chain joins TRBV7-8 to TRBJ1-1; D ambiguous. Trimming stripped 0 bases from V and 5 bases from J, with 10 bases between. Germline V CDR1 and CDR2: SGHVS, FQNEAQ. The CDR3 consists of 14 residues.